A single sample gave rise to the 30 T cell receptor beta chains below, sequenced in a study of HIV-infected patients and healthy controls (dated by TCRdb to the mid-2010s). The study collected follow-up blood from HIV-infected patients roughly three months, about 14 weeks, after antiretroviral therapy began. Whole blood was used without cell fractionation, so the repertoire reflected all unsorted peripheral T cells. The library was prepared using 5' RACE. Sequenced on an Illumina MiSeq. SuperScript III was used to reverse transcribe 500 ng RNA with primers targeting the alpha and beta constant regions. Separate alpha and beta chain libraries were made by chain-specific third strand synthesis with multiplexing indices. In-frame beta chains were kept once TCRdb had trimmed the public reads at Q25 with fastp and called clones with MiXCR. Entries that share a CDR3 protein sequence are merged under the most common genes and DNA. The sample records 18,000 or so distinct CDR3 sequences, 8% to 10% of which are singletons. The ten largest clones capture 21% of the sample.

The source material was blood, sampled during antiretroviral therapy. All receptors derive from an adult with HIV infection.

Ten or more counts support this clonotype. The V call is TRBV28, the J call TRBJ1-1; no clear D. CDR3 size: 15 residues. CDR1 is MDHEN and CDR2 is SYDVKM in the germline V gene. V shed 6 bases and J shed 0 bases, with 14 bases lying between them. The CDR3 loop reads CASSPYRRLNTEAFF. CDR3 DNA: TGTGCCAGCAGCCCCTATCGGAGGCTGAACACTGAAGCTTTCTTT.

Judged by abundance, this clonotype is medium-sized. CDR3 sequence (DNA): TGTGCCAGCAGCTTAGCGCTACCCAACACTGAAGCTTTCTTT. Its translation: CASSLALPNTEAFF. This chain connects TRBV7-2 to TRBJ1-1; D unclear. The CDR3 consists of 14 residues. Germline lookup yields CDR1 SGHTA and CDR2 FQGNSA. Trimming cost V 0 bases and J 2 bases, with 7 bases left between them. Supplemented by reference TRBV7-2 and TRBJ1-1, the full variable domain reads GAGVSQSPSNKVTEKGKDVELRCDPISGHTALYWYRQSLGQGLEFLIYFQGNSAPDKSGLPSDRFSAERTGGSVSTLTIQRTQQEDSAVYLCASSLALPNTEAFFGQGTRLTVV.

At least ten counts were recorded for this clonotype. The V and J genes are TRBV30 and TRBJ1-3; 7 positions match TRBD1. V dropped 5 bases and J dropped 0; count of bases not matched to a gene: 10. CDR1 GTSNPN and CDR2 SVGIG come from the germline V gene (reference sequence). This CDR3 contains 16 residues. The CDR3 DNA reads TGTGCCTGGGTGCCAGGGGGAACTCGCTCTGGAAACACCATATATTTT. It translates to CAWVPGGTRSGNTIYF.

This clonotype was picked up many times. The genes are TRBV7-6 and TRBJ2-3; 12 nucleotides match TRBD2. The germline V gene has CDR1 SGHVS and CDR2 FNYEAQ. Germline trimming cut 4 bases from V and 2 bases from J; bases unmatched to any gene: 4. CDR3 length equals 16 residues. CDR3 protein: CASSSSGGAFTDTQYF. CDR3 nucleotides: TGTGCCAGCAGCTCTAGCGGGGGGGCTTTCACAGATACGCAGTATTTT.

For the CDR3, the DNA is TGCAGTGCGCTAGCGGGAGGGAGGGCTCAAGAGACCCAGTACTTC. This encodes CSALAGGRAQETQYF. The chain couples TRBV20-1 to TRBJ2-5; 12 positions match TRBD2. The germline V gene encodes CDR1 DFQATT and CDR2 SNEGSKA (reference sequence). The V and J ends lost 6 bases and 2 bases, in that order; junction bases with no gene match: 7. The CDR3 totals 15 residues.

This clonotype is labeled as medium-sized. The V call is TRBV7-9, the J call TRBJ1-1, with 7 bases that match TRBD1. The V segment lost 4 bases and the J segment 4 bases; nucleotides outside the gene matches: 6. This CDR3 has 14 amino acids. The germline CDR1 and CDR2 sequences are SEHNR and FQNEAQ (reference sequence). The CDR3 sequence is CASSSNTGVTEAFF. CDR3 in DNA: TGTGCCAGCAGCTCGAACACAGGGGTCACTGAAGCTTTCTTT.

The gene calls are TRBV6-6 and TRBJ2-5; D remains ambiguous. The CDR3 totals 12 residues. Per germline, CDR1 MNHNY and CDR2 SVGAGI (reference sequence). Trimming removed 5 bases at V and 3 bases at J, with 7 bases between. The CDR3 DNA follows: TGTGCCAGCAGTATTAGGGAAGAGACCCAGTACTTC. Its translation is CASSIREETQYF.

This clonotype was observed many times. CDR3 coding DNA: TGTGCCAGCAGCTCCATCCGGGAGGGTTCTGGAGAGCAGTACTTC. This translates into CASSSIREGSGEQYF. The chain uses TRBV6-2 or TRBV6-3 and TRBJ2-7; 8 bases fit TRBD2. Per the germline V gene, CDR1 is MNHEY and CDR2 is SVGEGT. The V segment lost 6 bases and the J segment 7 bases; nucleotides outside the gene matches: 14. The CDR3 runs to 15 residues.

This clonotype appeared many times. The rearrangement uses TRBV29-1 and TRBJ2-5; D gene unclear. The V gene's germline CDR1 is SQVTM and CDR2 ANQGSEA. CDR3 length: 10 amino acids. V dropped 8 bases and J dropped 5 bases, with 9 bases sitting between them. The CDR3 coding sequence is TGCAGCCTCATAGGGGAGACCCAGTACTTC. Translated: CSLIGETQYF.

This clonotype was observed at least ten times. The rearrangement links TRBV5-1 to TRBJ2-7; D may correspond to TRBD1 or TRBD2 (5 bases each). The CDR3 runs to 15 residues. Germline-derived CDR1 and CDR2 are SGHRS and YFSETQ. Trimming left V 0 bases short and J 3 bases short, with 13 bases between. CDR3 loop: CASSLDGTPIYEQYF. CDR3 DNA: TGCGCCAGCAGCTTGGACGGGACGCCTATCTACGAGCAGTACTTC.

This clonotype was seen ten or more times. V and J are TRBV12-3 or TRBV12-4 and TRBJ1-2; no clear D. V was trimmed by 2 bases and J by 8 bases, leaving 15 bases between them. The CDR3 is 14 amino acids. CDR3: CASSLSLEGSGYTF. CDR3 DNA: TGTGCCAGCAGTTTAAGTCTGGAGGGTAGCGGCTACACCTTC.

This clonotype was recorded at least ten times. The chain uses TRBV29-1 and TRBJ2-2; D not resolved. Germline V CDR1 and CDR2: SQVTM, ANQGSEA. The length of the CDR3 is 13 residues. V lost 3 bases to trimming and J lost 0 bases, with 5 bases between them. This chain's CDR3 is CSVDATNTGELFF. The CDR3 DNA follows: TGCAGCGTTGATGCCACGAACACCGGGGAGCTGTTTTTT.

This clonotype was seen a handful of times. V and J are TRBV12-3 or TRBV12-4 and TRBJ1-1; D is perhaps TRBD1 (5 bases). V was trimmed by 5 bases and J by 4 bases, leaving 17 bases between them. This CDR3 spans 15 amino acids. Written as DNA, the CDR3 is TGTGCCAGCAGTCTCGGGACGGCCGGGGGCACTGAAGCTTTCTTT. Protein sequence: CASSLGTAGGTEAFF.

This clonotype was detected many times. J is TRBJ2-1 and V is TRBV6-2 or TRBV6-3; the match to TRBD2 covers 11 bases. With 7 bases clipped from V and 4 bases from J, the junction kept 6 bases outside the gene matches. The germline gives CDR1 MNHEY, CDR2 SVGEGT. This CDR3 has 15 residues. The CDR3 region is CASIDLAGGYNEQFF. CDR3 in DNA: TGTGCCAGCATAGATCTAGCGGGAGGTTACAATGAGCAGTTCTTC.

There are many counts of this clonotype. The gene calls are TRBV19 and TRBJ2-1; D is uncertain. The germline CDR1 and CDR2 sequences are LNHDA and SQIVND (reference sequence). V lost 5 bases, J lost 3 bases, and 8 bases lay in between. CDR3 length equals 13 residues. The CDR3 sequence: CASSQDGYNEQFF. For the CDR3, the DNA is TGTGCCAGTAGTCAGGACGGCTACAATGAGCAGTTCTTC.

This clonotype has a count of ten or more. The CDR3 bases are TGTGCCAGCAGAGTGGCAGGGAATAGCAATCAGCCCCAGCATTTT. It yields the protein CASRVAGNSNQPQHF. This rearrangement joins TRBV28 to TRBJ1-5, with D possibly being TRBD1 (5 bases). Germline V gene data show CDR1 as MDHEN and CDR2 as SYDVKM. CDR3 length equals 15 residues. V was clipped by 6 bases and J by 0 bases, with 12 bases between them.

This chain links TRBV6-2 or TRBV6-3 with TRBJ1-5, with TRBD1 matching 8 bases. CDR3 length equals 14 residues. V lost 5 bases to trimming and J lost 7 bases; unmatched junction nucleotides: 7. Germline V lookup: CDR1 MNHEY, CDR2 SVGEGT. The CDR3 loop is CASSPGQGRQPQHF. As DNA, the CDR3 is TGTGCCAGCAGTCCCGGACAGGGAAGGCAGCCCCAGCATTTT.

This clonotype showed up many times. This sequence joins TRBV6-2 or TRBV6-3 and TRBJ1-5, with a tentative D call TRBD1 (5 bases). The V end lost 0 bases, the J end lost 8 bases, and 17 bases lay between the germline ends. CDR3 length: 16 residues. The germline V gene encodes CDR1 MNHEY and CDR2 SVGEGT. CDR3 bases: TGTGCCAGCAGTTACTCCCAGGGTGTTGAATCAGAGCCCCAGCATTTT. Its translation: CASSYSQGVESEPQHF.

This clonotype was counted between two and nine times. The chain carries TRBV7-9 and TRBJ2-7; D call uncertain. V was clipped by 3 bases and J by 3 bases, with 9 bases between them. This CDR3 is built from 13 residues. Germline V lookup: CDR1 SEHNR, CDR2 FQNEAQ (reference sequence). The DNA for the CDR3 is TGTGCCAGCAGCTTTACTGATGGCTACGAGCAGTACTTC. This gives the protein CASSFTDGYEQYF.

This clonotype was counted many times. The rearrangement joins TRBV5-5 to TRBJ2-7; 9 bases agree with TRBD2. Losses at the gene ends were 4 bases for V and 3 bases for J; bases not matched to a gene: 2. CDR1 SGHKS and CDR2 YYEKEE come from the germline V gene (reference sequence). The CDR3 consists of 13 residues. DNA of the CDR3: TGTGCCAGCAGCCTAGCGGGGTTCTACGAGCAGTACTTC. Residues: CASSLAGFYEQYF.

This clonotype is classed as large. The CDR3 DNA reads TGTGCCACCAGCAGGGTGGCAGGAGAGGAGCAGTTCTTC. Translating gives CATSRVAGEEQFF. V usage is TRBV15 and J usage is TRBJ2-1; D uncertain. Trimming removed 3 bases at V and 10 bases at J, with 13 bases between. CDR1 LNHNV and CDR2 YYDKDF come from the germline V gene (reference sequence). This CDR3 has 13 residues.

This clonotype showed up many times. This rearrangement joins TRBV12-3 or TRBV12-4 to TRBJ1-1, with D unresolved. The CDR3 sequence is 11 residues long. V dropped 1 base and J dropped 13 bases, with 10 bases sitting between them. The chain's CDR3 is CASSLVERFFF. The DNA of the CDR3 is TGTGCCAGCAGTTTAGTGGAGCGATTTTTCTTT.

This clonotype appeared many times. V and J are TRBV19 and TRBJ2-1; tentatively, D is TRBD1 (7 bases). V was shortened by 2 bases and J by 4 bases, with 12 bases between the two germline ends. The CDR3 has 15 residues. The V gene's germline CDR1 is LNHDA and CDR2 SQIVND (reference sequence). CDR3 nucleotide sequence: TGTGCCAGTAGTATAACTCCAGGGGGGTACAATGAGCAGTTCTTC. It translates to CASSITPGGYNEQFF.

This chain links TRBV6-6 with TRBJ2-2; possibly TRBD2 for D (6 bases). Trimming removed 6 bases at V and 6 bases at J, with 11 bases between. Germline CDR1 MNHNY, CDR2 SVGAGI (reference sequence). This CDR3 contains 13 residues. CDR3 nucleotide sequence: TGTGCCAGCAGCCCCGGGAGTTCCGGGGAGCTGTTTTTT. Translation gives CASSPGSSGELFF.

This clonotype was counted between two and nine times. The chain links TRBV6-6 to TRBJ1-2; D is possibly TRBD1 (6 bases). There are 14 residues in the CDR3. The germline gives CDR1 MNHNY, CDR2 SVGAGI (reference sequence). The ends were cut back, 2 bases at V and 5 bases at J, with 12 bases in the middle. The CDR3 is CASSYALQGYGYTF. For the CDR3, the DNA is TGTGCCAGCAGTTACGCCTTACAGGGATATGGCTACACCTTC.

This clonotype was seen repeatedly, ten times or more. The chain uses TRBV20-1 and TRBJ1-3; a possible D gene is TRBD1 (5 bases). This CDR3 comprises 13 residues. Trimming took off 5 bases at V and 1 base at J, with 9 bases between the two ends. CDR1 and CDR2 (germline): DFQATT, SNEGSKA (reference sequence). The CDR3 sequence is CSASRQSGNTIYF. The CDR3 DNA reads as TGCAGTGCTTCCCGACAGTCTGGAAACACCATATATTTT.

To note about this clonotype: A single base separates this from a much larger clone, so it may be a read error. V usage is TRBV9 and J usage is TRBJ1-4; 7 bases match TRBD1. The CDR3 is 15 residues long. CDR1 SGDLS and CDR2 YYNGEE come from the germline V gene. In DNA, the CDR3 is TGTACCAGCAGCGTAGAGGGACAGAGTAATGAAAAACTGTTTTTT. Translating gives CTSSVEGQSNEKLFF.

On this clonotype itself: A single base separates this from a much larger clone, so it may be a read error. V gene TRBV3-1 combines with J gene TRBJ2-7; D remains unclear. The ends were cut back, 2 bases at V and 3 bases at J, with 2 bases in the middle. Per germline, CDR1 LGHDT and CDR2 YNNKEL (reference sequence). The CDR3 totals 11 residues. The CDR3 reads CASSQYYEQYF. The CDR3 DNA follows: TGTGCCAGCAGCCAATACTACGAGCAGTACTTC.

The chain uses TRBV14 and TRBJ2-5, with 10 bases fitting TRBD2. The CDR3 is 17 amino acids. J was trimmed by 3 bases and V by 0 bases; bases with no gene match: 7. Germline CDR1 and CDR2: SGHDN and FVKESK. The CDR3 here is CASSQDSLAGRKETQYF. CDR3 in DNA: TGTGCCAGCAGCCAAGATTCACTAGCGGGGAGGAAAGAGACCCAGTACTTC.

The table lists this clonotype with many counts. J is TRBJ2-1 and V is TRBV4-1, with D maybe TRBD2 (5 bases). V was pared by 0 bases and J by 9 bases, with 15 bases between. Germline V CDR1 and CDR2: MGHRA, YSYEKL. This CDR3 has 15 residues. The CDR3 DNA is TGCGCCAGCAGCCAAGATCGGGGAGCTACGGGTGAGCAGTTCTTC. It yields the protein CASSQDRGATGEQFF.